This TCR beta chain is drawn from a study of shared clonotypes between healthy human individuals (dated by TCRdb to 2018 to 2020). General notes on the study: The cohort comprised a couple of women and a few men aged 18 to 49 years. To estimate repertoire size and how much clonotype sharing occurs between individuals, the study deeply sequenced the blood TCR repertoires of several healthy adults. To increase sequencing depth and limit assay-specific biases, TCR repertoire library preparation and sequencing were carried out by different laboratories using diverse techniques. For each donor, CD4 naive and CD4 memory were each run on three plates, CD8 naive on two plates, and CD8 memory on one plate. Per donor, leukapheresis produced somewhere between about 0.85 and 8.9 billion PBMCs.

Donors were healthy HIV-negative adults with no recently reported acute infections or vaccinations. Every donor was a Caucasian adult residing in Nashville, Tennessee, USA. Magnetic negative selection was used to enrich CD4+ T cells, after which naive cells were positively selected on CD45RA and the negative fraction became the memory subset. After blood collection by leukapheresis, PBMCs were isolated using Ficoll-Histopaque density gradient centrifugation and then cryopreserved in the vapor phase of liquid nitrogen. Analytical flow cytometry was used to check the purity and quantity of each magnetically sorted T cell population. From each sorted fraction, genomic DNA was isolated and quantified by UV absorbance on a Nanodrop 2000c. From cysteine to phenylalanine, the CDR3 is 14 amino acids long. The DNA shown is the 42-base CDR3, in frame from base 1. V is cut back by 10 bases and J by 5 bases, with 11 bases in the junction unmatched. CDR1 and CDR2 are drawn from the germline V gene (reference sequence): WNHNN, SYGVQD.

TCR CDR3 regions were amplified from genomic DNA by multiplex PCR using the deep immunoSEQ assay. Extracted genomic DNA from each cell subset was distributed evenly across all wells of several immunoSEQ 96-well plates, and each plate was treated as a replicate. For sorted subsets, about 220 ng of genomic DNA, equivalent to some 30,000 T cell genomes, went into each replicate PCR. The purified libraries were quantified using a Qubit 3.0 fluorometer, sized with a Bioanalyzer 2100, and then quantified again using the KAPA Library Quantification kit. Each immunoSEQ 96-well plate was sequenced on its own single-read 150-cycle Illumina NextSeq 550 flow cell. The study's processing was this. The immunoSEQ output contained only junctional sequences without quality scores, so filtering could not match that applied to full-length reads. To assign V/J genes and CDR3, sequences were annotated using PyIR, a Python wrapper for IgBLAST v1.9, with IMGT germline references. Reads were removed for weak V/J assignments (E-value above 1e-6), missing CDR3, stop codons, out-of-frame junctions, or ambiguous translated residues. A V3J clonotype was defined by an identical inferred V gene, J gene, and CDR3 amino acid sequence. Percentage overlap between repertoires was calculated by dividing the number of shared unique clonotypes by the size of the smaller repertoire. Richness of each repertoire was evaluated using RTK rarefaction, the Chao1 estimator, and Recon v2.1 estimates of unobserved clonotypes. Generation probabilities for all TCRbeta clonotypes obtained by the gDNA method from a handful of donors were computed using OLGA. As stored in TCRdb, this immuneACCESS dataset retains in-frame rearrangements with V and J assigned. A fraction of the clones does not appear; measured against another copy, unresolved V genes explain less than half of the discrepancy, and the remainder lacks a known reason. The V and J calls and clone size come from that table; D and trimming were worked out from the DNA. In this sample the table shows 950,000 to 1,100,000 clones, under 80% of which occur a single time. The ten largest clones represent around 1.5% of the sample.

What the study reported, not specific to this receptor: Rarefaction of sorted-subset datasets indicated incomplete sequencing despite the large sequencing depth. When several donors were compared, the shared fraction of clonotypes was 5% to 6.5% for naive CD4, 3% to 4% for naive CD8, roughly 2.5% for memory CD4, and 0.4% for memory CD8. Compared with non-shared clonotypes, clonotypes shared by all four sorted-subset donors had higher generation probabilities. Based on pairwise subsampling, the degree of clonotype sharing among donors was expected to be affected by sequencing depth. The genetic and exposure-history diversity represented was limited by the small number of donors. Only blood was sampled, and tissue TCR repertoires likely differ from those in blood. Larger estimated clonotype richness was generally found for naive subsets than for memory subsets.

About this clone: The clone's antigen remains unknown. Base qualities are not at hand, and no much larger clone is one base apart.

The specimen sequenced was memory CD4+ T cells sorted from blood. The sample's cell subset or site label is to be understood as: CD45RA-negative fraction. The receptor was derived from a man aged 18 to 30 in good health. The V and J genes are TRBV10-1 and TRBJ2-3, with 8 bases matching TRBD2. The DNA sequence follows: TGCGCCATCACGGGAGGGCCTTCGAGAGATACGCAGTATTTT. This translates into CAITGGPSRDTQYF.